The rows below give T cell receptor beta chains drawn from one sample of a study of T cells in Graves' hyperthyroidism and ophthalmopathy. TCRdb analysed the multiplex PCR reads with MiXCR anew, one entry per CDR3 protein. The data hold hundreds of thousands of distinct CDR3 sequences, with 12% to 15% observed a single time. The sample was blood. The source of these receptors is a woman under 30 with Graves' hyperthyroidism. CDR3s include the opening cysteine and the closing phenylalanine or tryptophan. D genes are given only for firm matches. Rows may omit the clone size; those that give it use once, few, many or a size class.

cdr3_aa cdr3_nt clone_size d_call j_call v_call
CSARDVMQWVNEQFF TGCAGTGCTAGAGATGTAATGCAATGGGTCAATGAGCAGTTCTTC many NA TRBJ2-1 TRBV20-1
CASSPRIRSLKRGYTF TGTGCCAGCAGTCCGCGAATAAGGAGTCTTAAGCGGGGCTACACCTTC many NA TRBJ1-2 TRBV27
CASSEVAGGLGTDTQYF TGTGCCAGCAGTGAAGTAGCGGGAGGGCTGGGCACAGATACGCAGTATTTT NA TRBD2 TRBJ2-3 TRBV2
CASSYGSGVSDEQFF TGTGCCAGCAGTTACGGGAGCGGTGTTTCGGATGAGCAGTTCTTC many NA TRBJ2-1 TRBV6-6
CASSFRRGGWHGYTF TGTGCCAGCAGTTTTAGGAGGGGCGGCTGGCATGGCTACACCTTC few NA TRBJ1-2 TRBV12-3/TRBV12-4
CAWSRTGSNQPQHF TGTGCCTGGAGCCGGACAGGAAGCAATCAGCCCCAGCATTTT many TRBD1 TRBJ1-5 TRBV30
CASSQDPQGGTPQFF TGTGCCAGCAGCCAAGATCCCCAGGGAGGGACCCCTCAGTTCTTC many TRBD2 TRBJ2-1 TRBV3-1
CASSATGQETQYF TGTGCCAGCAGTGCGACAGGACAAGAGACCCAGTACTTC many NA TRBJ2-5 TRBV28
CASGAGPSSYNEQFF TGTGCCAGCGGAGCGGGTCCAAGCTCCTACAATGAGCAGTTCTTC many NA TRBJ2-1 TRBV3-1
CSASWGSTDTQYF TGCAGTGCTAGTTGGGGGAGCACAGATACGCAGTATTTT NA NA TRBJ2-3 TRBV20-1
CASSVGIGGTGGNEQFF TGTGCCAGCAGCGTAGGAATCGGGGGAACAGGCGGCAATGAGCAGTTCTTC few NA TRBJ2-1 TRBV9
CASSYSPRTEAFF TGTGCCAGCAGTTACTCTCCCCGCACTGAAGCTTTCTTT NA NA TRBJ1-1 TRBV6-6
CASSLEAPGPQETQYF TGTGCCAGCAGCTTAGAAGCCCCGGGACCTCAAGAGACCCAGTACTTC NA NA TRBJ2-5 TRBV7-3
CSVWSPTNEKLFF TGCAGCGTTTGGTCCCCAACTAATGAAAAACTGTTTTTT few NA TRBJ1-4 TRBV29-1
CAWSVRVSSTF TGTGCCTGGAGTGTGAGAGTTTCTTCCACCTTC many NA TRBJ1-2 TRBV30
CASSPSPPVPQETQYF TGTGCCAGCTCACCAAGTCCCCCCGTCCCTCAAGAGACCCAGTACTTC many NA TRBJ2-5 TRBV18
CSARYSTYEQYF TGCAGTGCTAGGTACAGCACCTACGAGCAGTACTTC many NA TRBJ2-7 TRBV20-1
CSVDRATYNEQFF TGCAGCGTTGACCGAGCAACCTACAATGAGCAGTTCTTC NA NA TRBJ2-1 TRBV29-1
CASSSWGDTYEQYF TGTGCCAGCTCCTCCTGGGGGGACACCTACGAGCAGTACTTC many NA TRBJ2-7 TRBV13
CASSPKNGYTF TGTGCCAGCTCACCGAAAAATGGCTACACCTTC many NA TRBJ1-2 TRBV18
CASSFSGGRENQPQHF TGTGCCAGCAGCTTTTCGGGAGGGAGGGAGAATCAGCCCCAGCATTTT many NA TRBJ1-5 TRBV7-8
CASSQDQRGPSSYNEQFF TGTGCCAGCAGCCAAGATCAGCGGGGCCCGAGCTCCTACAATGAGCAGTTCTTC NA TRBD2 TRBJ2-1 TRBV3-1
CASSVAGGPHNEQFF TGTGCCAGCAGCGTAGCGGGAGGGCCCCACAATGAGCAGTTCTTC many TRBD2 TRBJ2-1 TRBV7-2
CASRAGARNTEAFF TGTGCCAGCAGAGCCGGAGCCCGGAACACTGAAGCTTTCTTT many NA TRBJ1-1 TRBV28
CASNVGGSAGELFF TGTGCCAGCAATGTGGGAGGCAGCGCCGGGGAGCTGTTTTTT NA NA TRBJ2-2 TRBV9
CASSLPRGLGTGELFF TGTGCCAGCAGCTTACCCCGTGGCCTGGGGACCGGGGAGCTGTTTTTT many NA TRBJ2-2 TRBV7-9
CASSLLRMTSYEQYF TGTGCCAGCAGTTTGTTAAGGATGACGTCCTACGAGCAGTACTTC NA NA TRBJ2-7 TRBV28
CASSYSKGYSNQPQHF TGTGCCAGCAGTTACTCGAAGGGATATAGCAATCAGCCCCAGCATTTT many NA TRBJ1-5 TRBV6-2/TRBV6-3
CASSLALTSVQYNEQFF TGTGCCAGCAGCTTGGCCCTCACTAGCGTTCAGTACAATGAGCAGTTCTTC NA TRBD2 TRBJ2-1 TRBV7-2
CASRLAGWDNEQFF TGTGCCAGCCGCCTCGCGGGTTGGGACAATGAGCAGTTCTTC NA NA TRBJ2-1 TRBV12-3/TRBV12-4
CSALRSWTSEQFF TGCAGTGCTCTGAGGTCCTGGACTAGCGAGCAGTTCTTC many TRBD2 TRBJ2-1 TRBV20-1
CATSYELEGGTGELFF TGTGCCACCAGTTACGAGCTGGAGGGAGGGACCGGGGAGCTGTTTTTT few TRBD2 TRBJ2-2 TRBV24-1
CASSLEAGGPHEQYF TGTGCCAGCAGCTTAGAGGCGGGAGGGCCCCACGAGCAGTACTTC few TRBD2 TRBJ2-7 TRBV7-2
CASALLGGPVAKNIQYF TGTGCCAGCGCCCTTTTGGGCGGACCGGTGGCCAAAAACATTCAGTACTTC NA NA TRBJ2-4 TRBV12-3/TRBV12-4
CASSLGYEAFF TGTGCCAGCAGCTTAGGATATGAAGCTTTCTTT few NA TRBJ1-1 TRBV7-2
CASSLSGGSSYEQYF TGTGCCAGCAGTCTAAGTGGCGGGAGCTCCTACGAGCAGTACTTC many TRBD2 TRBJ2-7 TRBV27
CSAPRTSDETQYF TGCAGTGCCCCTCGGACTAGCGATGAGACCCAGTACTTC many TRBD2 TRBJ2-5 TRBV20-1
CASRATSAGELFF TGTGCCAGCAGGGCCACTAGCGCCGGGGAGCTGTTTTTT NA TRBD2 TRBJ2-2 TRBV6-1
CASSLTGELYEQYF TGTGCCAGCAGCTTAACGGGGGAACTCTACGAGCAGTACTTC many NA TRBJ2-7 TRBV7-8
CASSYGARAGELFF TGTGCCAGCAGTTACGGGGCCAGGGCCGGGGAGCTGTTTTTT NA NA TRBJ2-2 TRBV6-5
CASSFTSGTGELFF TGTGCCAGCAGTTTTACCTCTGGCACCGGGGAGCTGTTTTTT NA NA TRBJ2-2 TRBV27
CASSLVGTYSGNTIYF TGTGCCAGCAGCTTAGTGGGAACATACTCTGGAAACACCATATATTTT few NA TRBJ1-3 TRBV13
CASSESFRRGKHEQYF TGTGCCAGTAGTGAGTCCTTTCGGCGCGGGAAGCACGAGCAGTACTTC few NA TRBJ2-7 TRBV19
CASSYGTGGRPGSGNTIYF TGTGCCAGCAGTTACGGGACAGGGGGCCGCCCCGGCTCTGGAAACACCATATATTTT NA TRBD1 TRBJ1-3 TRBV6-5
CASRKQGENTEAFF TGTGCCAGCAGAAAACAGGGGGAGAACACTGAAGCTTTCTTT few TRBD1 TRBJ1-1 TRBV27
CASSVLRTSGRAYEQYF TGTGCCAGTAGTGTCCTCAGGACTAGCGGGAGGGCCTACGAGCAGTACTTC NA TRBD2 TRBJ2-7 TRBV19
CASSEQPSGSPETQYF TGTGCTAGCAGCGAGCAGCCTAGCGGGAGCCCAGAGACCCAGTACTTC NA TRBD2 TRBJ2-5 TRBV7-7
CASSFWDRVNEQFF TGCGCCAGCAGCTTTTGGGACAGGGTAAATGAGCAGTTCTTC NA TRBD1 TRBJ2-1 TRBV5-1
CASTLATSGYEQYF TGTGCCAGCACCCTCGCGACTAGCGGCTACGAGCAGTACTTC few TRBD2 TRBJ2-7 TRBV7-9
CSARGPPEKLFF TGCAGTGCTAGAGGACCCCCTGAAAAACTGTTTTTT few NA TRBJ1-4 TRBV20-1
CSARDVQNTEAFF TGCAGTGCTAGAGATGTCCAGAACACTGAAGCTTTCTTT many NA TRBJ1-1 TRBV20-1
CASSLRRGRGNTEAFF TGTGCCAGCAGCTTGCGTCGAGGGCGCGGGAACACTGAAGCTTTCTTT NA NA TRBJ1-1 TRBV5-5
CASSPQGARNIQYF TGTGCCAGCAGCCCACAGGGGGCGCGAAACATTCAGTACTTC many TRBD1 TRBJ2-4 TRBV7-2
CASRPHTSSGSPADTQYF TGCGCCAGCAGACCCCACACATCTAGCGGGAGTCCAGCAGATACGCAGTATTTT many TRBD2 TRBJ2-3 TRBV10-2
CASSYFAGATPQHF TGTGCCAGCAGTTACTTCGCAGGGGCCACGCCCCAGCATTTT NA NA TRBJ1-5 TRBV6-2/TRBV6-3
CASSLTGTGKETQYF TGTGCCAGCAGCTTAACTGGGACAGGGAAAGAGACCCAGTACTTC NA TRBD1 TRBJ2-5 TRBV7-3
CASSFGQGHLAWNEQYF TGTGCCAGCAGCTTCGGACAGGGCCACCTAGCTTGGAACGAGCAGTACTTC few TRBD1 TRBJ2-7 TRBV6-7
CASSQIPQSGERDYEQYF TGTGCCAGCAGCCAAATCCCCCAGTCAGGGGAGCGGGACTACGAGCAGTACTTC NA NA TRBJ2-7 TRBV3-1
CASTTSTFATEAFF TGTGCCAGCACTACTTCCACCTTCGCCACTGAAGCTTTCTTT many NA TRBJ1-1 TRBV27
CASSPGGTDEAFF TGTGCCAGCAGCCCGGGCGGGACAGATGAAGCTTTCTTT many TRBD1 TRBJ1-1 TRBV7-2